The TCR beta chain under discussion was sequenced for a study of molecular identifiers for immune sequencing clone quantification (dated by TCRdb to 2016 to 2019). Regarding the complete study: For a replicate experiment, the RNA from either about 20,000 or 100,000 naive CD8 T cells was divided into five aliquots, and four of those aliquots went on to sequencing. The study was a methods study using CD8 T cells to benchmark molecular-identifier clustering-based TCR repertoire sequencing (MIDCIRS) and TCR RNA copy counting. What the research found in general, with its limitations: When barcode sub-clustering was omitted, TCR diversity was inflated by chimeric consensus sequences, with chimeras reaching as high as 47%. Even against a background of 750,000 to 1,000,000 naive CD8 T cells, spiked-in Jurkat TCR RNA amounting to a single cell's worth was reported to be detectable. Spiked-in Jurkat TCR RNA (around 9 copies' worth), which is not part of the donor repertoire, was contained in the naive libraries. Clones above 20 RNA copies held over 98% of molecules in CMV-specific effector cells but under 1% in naive cells. Highly expanded clone sizes could be underestimated because identical TCR molecules may share a barcode. Modeling estimated about 3.3 recovered TCR RNA copies per cell, compared with 8.5 to 10 by digital PCR, which implies roughly 30% capture efficiency.

Libraries of naive CD8 T cells were built from anywhere between about 19,000 and 1,100,000 sorted cells, with 10%, 30% or 50% of the purified RNA used. On a BD FACSAria II, naive CD8 T cells were FACS-sorted as CD8+CD4-CCR7+CD45RA+ and collected into RLT Plus buffer. To test detection sensitivity, Jurkat RNA equal to around nine TCR copies was added to samples of about 17,000-1,100,000 naive CD8 T cells. Enrichment of CD8 T cells was done with RosetteSep CD8+ T Cell Enrichment Cocktail plus Ficoll-Paque, and ACK red cell lysis came afterward. Receptor amplification or capture employed PCR. For sequencing, a NextSeq 500 was employed. Bulk TCR libraries were generated as previously described, with the TCR primers listed in Table S5 used. The Qiagen AllPrep DNA/RNA kit was used to purify total RNA. Before analysis, reads from multiple sequencing runs of the same library were pooled. The authors' pipeline ran thus. Reads were retained only if an exact TCR constant sequence was present, and the retained reads were trimmed to 150 nt and grouped according to their 12-nt molecular barcodes. Reads inside each barcode group were sub-clustered using a 15% Levenshtein threshold, and a quality-weighted consensus sequence was constructed for each RNA molecule. Non-functional sequences were discarded, and so were lower-count sequences lying one edit away from another sequence. Based on fitting two negative binomial distributions, any barcode sub-cluster with under 20% of the maximum read count was discarded. TCRdb took the public reads, trimmed them with fastp at Q25, ran MiXCR for clone calling and kept in-frame beta chains. Here each entry gathers all rows of one CDR3 protein and keeps the most common genes and DNA. None of the V and J calls come from the authors' own analysis; TCRdb made them. The sample records approximately 590,000 distinct CDR3 sequences, 25% of which are singletons. The top ten constitute about 0.8% of the sample.

The V end loses 4 bases and the J end loses 4 bases, and a stretch of 11 bases separates them. The CDR3 contains 13 residues, cysteine and phenylalanine counted. Just the 39-base CDR3 DNA is kept, in frame starting at base 1. CDR1 SEHNR and CDR2 FQNEAQ were looked up in the germline V gene (reference sequence). This clonotype was counted between two and nine times. Its specific antigen is unknown. Nothing much larger sits one base from this clone, and base qualities are not available. This sequence originates from a human donor in good health. Some libraries in this study had Jurkat cell RNA spiked in. Sequencing used naive CD8+ T cells from blood, with Jurkat cell RNA spiked in. The sample's cell subset or site label is to be understood as: FACS-sorted CD8+CD4-CCR7+CD45RA+ naive T cells. The chain links TRBV7-9 with TRBJ2-7, with an unclear D gene assignment. The DNA sequence is TGTGCCAGCAGCTCCCCCCATTTTTACGAGCAGTACTTC. Translated, it reads CASSSPHFYEQYF.